This TCR beta chain was profiled in a study of T cell repertoires in cytomegalovirus infection. Germline-derived CDR1 and CDR2 are SQVTM and ANQGSEA. This CDR3 has 12 residues. V lost 3 bases and J 7 bases, leaving 12 bases between the germline ends. This clonotype was recorded at least ten times. What it binds is unknown. Using its own MiXCR run on the reads, TCRdb lists one record per CDR3 protein. This sample has a few hundred thousand distinct CDR3 sequences, with approximately 30% found just once. The sequence derives from a human donor in good health (CMV status not recorded). Some clones in this sample may be carry-over from other donors' samples. This chain uses TRBV29-1 with TRBJ1-2, with no clear D. Source: cultured PBMCs, taken from culture after CMV antigen stimulation. The CDR3 sequence: CSVDRELAGYTF. CDR3 DNA sequence: TGCAGCGTTGATCGGGAGTTGGCTGGCTACACCTTC. The full variable domain, rest sourced from reference TRBV29-1 and TRBJ1-2, is SAVISQKPSRDICQRGTSLTIQCQVDSQVTMMFWYRQQPGQSLTLIATANQGSEATYESGFVIDKFPISRPNLTFSTLTVSNMSPEDSSIYLCSVDRELAGYTFGSGTRLTVV.